Each of the 3 T cell receptor beta chains below was sequenced from the same sample in a study of T cell responses to AZD1222 COVID-19 vaccine. Data came from immunoSEQ multiplex PCR; TCRdb stores just in-frame clones and leaves some out. The data hold about 94,000 clones, with approximately 90% observed a single time. The material sequenced was peripheral blood, taken on day 0 of AZD1222 vaccination. These receptors were obtained from an adult in good health.

This rearrangement joins TRBV4-3 to TRBJ2-5; either TRBD1 or TRBD2 may supply D (6 bases each). V lost 1 base to trimming and J lost 5 bases, with 14 bases between them. CDR1 LGHNA and CDR2 YSLEER come from the germline V gene. The CDR3 covers 15 residues. CDR3 loop: CASSQVPGGVETQYF. The DNA of the CDR3 is TGCGCCAGCAGCCAAGTGCCCGGGGGCGTGGAGACCCAGTACTTC.

CDR3 bases: TGTGCCAGCAGCTTAGGCAGTAACACTGAAGCTTTCTTT. Its protein is CASSLGSNTEAFF. V and J are TRBV7-6 and TRBJ1-1; D not certain. V lost 1 base and J lost 2, with 5 bases in between. Germline V gene data show CDR1 as SGHVS and CDR2 as FNYEAQ. The CDR3 runs 13 residues. The full variable domain, its missing parts supplied by reference TRBV7-6 and TRBJ1-1, is GAGVSQSPRYKVTKRGQDVALRCDPISGHVSLYWYRQALGQGPEFLTYFNYEAQQDKSGLPNDRFSAERPEGSISTLTIQRTEQRDSAMYRCASSLGSNTEAFFGQGTRLTVV.

The rearrangement links TRBV6-5 to TRBJ2-7; a weak D match, TRBD2 (6 bases). Germline lookup yields CDR1 MNHEY and CDR2 SVGAGI. Trimming shortened V by 4 bases and J by 4 bases, and 17 bases separated the two germline ends. The length of the CDR3 is 15 residues. CDR3 residues: CASSSPRGFSYEQYF. CDR3 DNA: TGTGCCAGCAGTTCCCCCCGGGGGTTCTCGTACGAGCAGTACTTC.